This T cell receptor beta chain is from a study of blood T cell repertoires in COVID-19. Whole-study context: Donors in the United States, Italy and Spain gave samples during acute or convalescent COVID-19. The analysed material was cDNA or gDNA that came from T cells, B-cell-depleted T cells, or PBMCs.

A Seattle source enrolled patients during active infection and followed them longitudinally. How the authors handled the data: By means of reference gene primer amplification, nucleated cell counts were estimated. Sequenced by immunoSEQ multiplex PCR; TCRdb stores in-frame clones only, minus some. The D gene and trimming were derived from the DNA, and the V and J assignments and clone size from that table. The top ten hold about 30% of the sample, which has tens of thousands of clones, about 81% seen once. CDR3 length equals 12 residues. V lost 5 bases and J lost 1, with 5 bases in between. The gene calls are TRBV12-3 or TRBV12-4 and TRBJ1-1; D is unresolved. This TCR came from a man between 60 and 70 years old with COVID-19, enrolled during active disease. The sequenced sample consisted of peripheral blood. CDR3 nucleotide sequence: TGTGCCAGCAGTGTGAGGAACACTGAAGCTTTCTTT. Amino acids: CASSVRNTEAFF.